This is a list of T cell receptor beta chains from one sample in a study of T-cell memory formation after mild COVID-19. TCRdb itself ran the 5' RACE reads through MiXCR, one entry per CDR3 protein. Found here are some 120,000 distinct CDR3 sequences, around 6.3% of them singletons; the top ten hold approximately 2.1%. The sequencing input was PBMCs or a T cell subset sorted from them (not recorded which). These receptors all stem from an adult woman who had mild COVID-19 (a few samples of this study predate the infection). Cell type and time point are not known. The CDR3 runs from the conserved cysteine through the conserved F or W. D genes are given only for firm matches. Expanded clones are given a class, and other clones once, few, many or no size at all.

NA few TRBJ2-2 TRBV28 TGTGCCAGCAGTTCTCACGGGGAGCTGTTTTTT CASSSHGELFF
NA many TRBJ2-3 TRBV6-5 TGTGCCAGCAGTTACTTTCCGAGAAGTCCTAGCACAGATACGCAGTATTTT CASSYFPRSPSTDTQYF
NA few TRBJ1-6 TRBV7-2 TGTGCCAGCAGCTTAGTCGGGGGATCTAATTCACCCCTCCACTTT CASSLVGGSNSPLHF
NA few TRBJ1-1 TRBV12-3/TRBV12-4 TGTGCCAGCAGTTTATGGTCGTATGAAGCTTTCTTT CASSLWSYEAFF
NA few TRBJ2-1 TRBV12-3/TRBV12-4 TGTGCCAGCAGTCCACAGGGTCCCCTCCACAATGAGCAGTTCTTC CASSPQGPLHNEQFF
NA many TRBJ1-1 TRBV7-2 TGTGCCAGCAGCTTATACACGAACACTGAAGCTTTCTTT CASSLYTNTEAFF
TRBD2 many TRBJ2-3 TRBV5-1 TGCGCCAGCAGCCCGGGAGCGGGAGGGCCTACAGATACGCAGTATTTT CASSPGAGGPTDTQYF
NA NA TRBJ2-7 TRBV3-1 TGTGCCAGCAGCCGGAGGGGCAGGAACGAGCAGTACTTC CASSRRGRNEQYF
NA few TRBJ1-1 TRBV12-3/TRBV12-4 TGTGCCAGCAGTTTAAGGGCAGGGTGGACTGAAGCTTTCTTT CASSLRAGWTEAFF
TRBD1 few TRBJ2-2 TRBV2 TGTGCCAGCAGCGACAGGGCGAACACCGGGGAGCTGTTTTTT CASSDRANTGELFF
NA NA TRBJ1-2 TRBV24-1 TGTGCCACCAGTGATTTCAACAGCCGGACTGGCTACACCTTC CATSDFNSRTGYTF
NA few TRBJ2-1 TRBV12-3/TRBV12-4 TGTGCCAGCAGCCGACTTCAGACTAGGACTGGAGGCGAGGAGCAGTTCTTC CASSRLQTRTGGEEQFF
NA few TRBJ1-2 TRBV7-2 TGTGCCAGCAGCTATATAATAGCTTATGGCTACACCTTC CASSYIIAYGYTF
TRBD2 NA TRBJ2-3 TRBV20-1 TGCAGTGCTAGTAGTCTAGCGGGGGGAACCACAGATACGCAGTATTTT CSASSLAGGTTDTQYF
NA few TRBJ1-1 TRBV5-1 TGCGCCAGCAGCTTGGGTTCAGGTACTAACACTGAAGCTTTCTTT CASSLGSGTNTEAFF
NA few TRBJ1-1 TRBV9 TGTGCCAGCAGTTCCAGACAGGAGAACACTGAAGCTTTCTTT CASSSRQENTEAFF
TRBD1 few TRBJ2-4 TRBV5-6 TGTGCCAGCAGCTTGGAGACAGGGGACGTGGGCAAAAACATTCAGTACTTC CASSLETGDVGKNIQYF
TRBD2 many TRBJ2-1 TRBV5-1 TGCGCCAGCAGCTTTGGGCTAGCGGGGGGGAATTTCTACAATGAGCAGTTCTTC CASSFGLAGGNFYNEQFF
TRBD2 NA TRBJ2-3 TRBV6-5 TGTGCCAGCCCACCTCCGGGGGGTAGGCTTAGCACAGATACGCAGTATTTT CASPPPGGRLSTDTQYF
NA NA TRBJ2-2 TRBV28 TGTGCCAGCAGGAGCCCCAGGGTTACCGGGGAGCTGTTTTTT CASRSPRVTGELFF
TRBD1 NA TRBJ1-2 TRBV7-9 TGTGCCAGCAGCCAAAGACAGGGCGCCTATGGCTACACCTTC CASSQRQGAYGYTF
NA few TRBJ1-1 TRBV7-7 TGTGCCAGCAGCTTAGGGGCCGGGAACACTTTCTTT CASSLGAGNTFF
TRBD1 few TRBJ1-4 TRBV20-1 TGCAGTGCACCGACAGGGAAAACTCCCATGGGGGAAAAACTGTTTTTT CSAPTGKTPMGEKLFF
NA NA TRBJ2-3 TRBV7-2 TGTGCCAGCAGCTTAGACAAATCCACAGATACGCAGTATTTT CASSLDKSTDTQYF
NA many TRBJ2-1 TRBV5-1 TGCGCCAGCAGGCTTAGCGGTACATCCTACAATGAGCAGTTCTTC CASRLSGTSYNEQFF